Listed here are 16 T cell receptor beta chains from one sample, sequenced in a study of blood T cell repertoires in COVID-19. Here immunoSEQ multiplex PCR was the method, and the copy in TCRdb shows in-frame clones only, minus some. The repertoire has fewer than 350,000 clones, about 89% of them found once; the top ten carry about 8.8%. The sequenced material came from peripheral blood. The receptors were gathered from a man between 35 and 55 years old with active or convalescent COVID-19.

The rearrangement links TRBV9 to TRBJ1-1; perhaps TRBD1 as D (5 bases). The V and J ends lost 0 bases and 4 bases respectively, with 7 bases between them. Germline CDR1 and CDR2: SGDLS and YYNGEE. The CDR3 is 13 amino acids. The CDR3 reads CASSVATGTEAFF. CDR3 in DNA: TGTGCCAGCAGCGTAGCTACAGGCACTGAAGCTTTCTTT. Based on the CDR3 plus reference TRBV9 and TRBJ1-1, the full variable domain is DSGVTQTPKHLITATGQRVTLRCSPRSGDLSVYWYQQSLDQGLQFLIQYYNGEERAKGNILERFSAQQFPDLHSELNLSSLELGDSALYFCASSVATGTEAFFGQGTRLTVV.

The rearrangement joins TRBV7-3 to TRBJ2-7, with TRBD2 matching over 10 bases. J lost 0 bases, V lost 0 bases, and 2 bases had no gene match. The germline CDR1 and CDR2 sequences are SGHTA and FQGTGA. The CDR3 is 16 amino acids. The CDR3 sequence is CASSLTPSGSSYEQYF. The CDR3 nucleotides are TGTGCCAGCAGCTTAACCCCTAGCGGGAGCTCCTACGAGCAGTACTTC.

In the case of this clone: A read error may account for a junction end that differs from germline. The chain couples TRBV2 to TRBJ2-7; 14 bases match TRBD2. This CDR3 has 18 residues. Germline loops: CDR1 SNHLY, CDR2 FYNNEI. In nucleotides, the CDR3 is TGTGCCAGCACCAAAAGGGGACTAGCGGGGGAAGCCTCCTCCGAGCAGTACTTC. Translating it yields CASTKRGLAGEASSEQYF.

This chain joins TRBV10-3 and TRBJ2-3; D is perhaps TRBD2 (5 bases). This CDR3 region has 12 residues. Trimming cost V 10 bases and J 5 bases, with 13 bases left between them. Germline V CDR1 and CDR2: ENHRY, SYGVKD. CDR3 in DNA: TGTGCCACCTCGGGGTCCGGAGATACGCAGTATTTT. This sequence encodes CATSGSGDTQYF.

In DNA form, the CDR3 reads TGTGCCATCAGCCATGGGGGGGACGAGCAGTACTTC. Translating gives CAISHGGDEQYF. The V gene is TRBV27, the J gene TRBJ2-7; 7 nucleotides agree with TRBD2. Germline V gene sequence: CDR1 MNHEY, CDR2 SMNVEV (reference sequence). This CDR3 comprises 12 residues. Trimming removed 10 bases from V and 5 bases from J; junction bases left unmatched: 8.

This chain uses TRBV7-9 with TRBJ2-7, with TRBD1 as a possible D gene (5 bases). Trimming cost V 3 bases and J 9 bases, with 18 bases left between them. This CDR3 region has 14 residues. CDR1 is SEHNR, CDR2 FQNEAQ, per germline (reference sequence). This CDR3 is CASSLTESSLVQYF. CDR3 nucleotides: TGTGCCAGCAGCTTGACAGAGAGCTCTTTGGTGCAGTACTTC.

The count of this clone is one. The rearrangement joins TRBV18 to TRBJ1-4; no definite D call. The CDR3 length is 16 residues. Trimming shortened V by 2 bases and J by 8 bases, and 18 bases separated the two germline ends. Germline CDR1 and CDR2: KGHSH and LQKENI. CDR3 sequence reads: CASSPNPGFNLEKLFF. The CDR3 nucleotides read TGTGCCAGCTCACCAAACCCGGGGTTCAACCTGGAAAAACTGTTTTTT.

V is TRBV10-1 and J is TRBJ1-1, with 8 bases identical to TRBD1. In germline, CDR1 is WNHNN, CDR2 SYGVQD (reference sequence). V shed 8 bases and J 0 bases; nucleotides not matched to a gene: 5. This CDR3 is built from 14 residues. The DNA for the CDR3 is TGCGCCAGCTCCCGACAGGGGTTGAACACTGAAGCTTTCTTT. Residues: CASSRQGLNTEAFF.

This clone was recorded at least ten times. The chain uses TRBV6-5 and TRBJ1-4, with 9 positions matching TRBD1. V trimming: 5 bases; J trimming: 4 bases; junction bases outside the gene matches: 2. This CDR3 is built from 14 residues. Germline V lookup: CDR1 MNHEY, CDR2 SVGAGI. The CDR3 spells CASSTGGINEKLFF. In nucleotides, the CDR3 is TGTGCCAGCAGTACAGGGGGCATTAATGAAAAACTGTTTTTT.

CDR3 residues: CASNTGGYTGELFF. CDR3 bases: TGTGCCAGCAACACAGGGGGCTACACCGGGGAGCTGTTTTTT. This chain uses TRBV27 with TRBJ2-2; 9 bases agree with TRBD1. J was trimmed by 3 bases and V by 7 bases; bases with no gene match: 3. Germline V gene lookup returns CDR1 MNHEY and CDR2 SMNVEV (reference sequence). The CDR3 length is 14 residues.

This sequence joins TRBV7-9 and TRBJ1-4; 9 bases agree with TRBD1. The CDR3 runs 15 residues. With 5 bases clipped from V and 5 bases from J, the junction kept 6 bases outside the gene matches. Per germline, CDR1 SEHNR and CDR2 FQNEAQ (reference sequence). CDR3 coding DNA: TGTGCCAGCAGCCCTGGGACAGGGCTAAATGAAAAACTGTTTTTT. Its protein product is CASSPGTGLNEKLFF.

The chain carries TRBV10-1 and TRBJ2-3, with 7 bases lining up with TRBD1. CDR3 length equals 14 residues. V shed 4 bases and J 5 bases; nucleotides not matched to a gene: 6. CDR1 and CDR2 (germline): WNHNN, SYGVQD (reference sequence). The CDR3 region has the DNA TGCGCCAGCAGTGTGGACAGGACAGGAGATACGCAGTATTTT. Amino acid sequence: CASSVDRTGDTQYF.

The genes are TRBV2 and TRBJ1-2; the match to TRBD1 covers 9 bases. V was pared by 6 bases and J by 8 bases, with 7 bases of the junction left unmatched. CDR1 SNHLY and CDR2 FYNNEI come from the germline V gene. The CDR3 consists of 13 residues. This CDR3 reads CASRADRGAGYTF. CDR3 in DNA: TGTGCCAGCAGGGCGGACAGGGGCGCGGGCTACACCTTC.

The DNA for the CDR3 is TGTGCCAGCAGCTCACACGCGAACACTGAAGCTTTCTTT. Its translation is CASSSHANTEAFF. The V and J genes are TRBV5-4 and TRBJ1-1; D call uncertain. The V end lost 3 bases, the J end lost 1 base, and 7 bases lay between the germline ends. Per the germline V gene, CDR1 is SGHNT and CDR2 is YYREEE (reference sequence). CDR3 size: 13 residues.

The chain is built from TRBV28 and TRBJ1-2; TRBD1 matches 9 bases. CDR1 MDHEN and CDR2 SYDVKM come from the germline V gene. This CDR3 is built from 17 residues. Unmatched junction bases numbered 9, after V lost 1 base and J lost 3 bases. The CDR3 DNA sequence: TGTGCCAGCAGTTTATACGGGGGACAGGGAGGCGACTATGGCTACACCTTC. Its protein is CASSLYGGQGGDYGYTF.

This rearrangement joins TRBV9 to TRBJ2-1; 9 bases line up with TRBD2. The trim removed 2 bases at V and 7 bases at J, leaving 4 bases unmatched. CDR3 length: 14 residues. The germline gives CDR1 SGDLS, CDR2 YYNGEE. DNA of the CDR3: TGTGCCAGCAGCGTCGAGACTAGCGGAAATGAGCAGTTCTTC. This codes for CASSVETSGNEQFF.